This passage covers 5 T cell receptor beta chains from one sample sequenced in a study of T cells after posttransplantation cyclophosphamide. Only in-frame clones appear in the TCRdb table, and some are missing; sequencing was by immunoSEQ multiplex PCR. This table has under 3,500 clones, roughly three fifths appearing once. The source material was memory CD8+ T cells sorted from blood. These receptors were obtained from a woman aged 30 to 39 in good health and a related stem cell transplant donor.

This clone was seen only a few times. DNA of the CDR3: TGTGCCAGCAGCTTGGCCCCAGGGGACGGTGCCGGGGAGCTGTTTTTT. Residues: CASSLAPGDGAGELFF. The rearrangement uses TRBV5-8 and TRBJ2-2; a weak D match, TRBD1 (6 bases). The V gene lost 0 bases and the J gene lost 6 bases, with 15 bases spanning the gap. This CDR3 is built from 16 residues. The germline V gene encodes CDR1 SGHTS and CDR2 YDEGEE. Filled out from reference TRBV5-8 and TRBJ2-2, the complete variable domain reads EAGVTQSPTHLIKTRGQQATLRCSPISGHTSVYWYQQALGLGLQFLLWYDEGEERNRGNFPPRFSGRQFPNYSSELNVNALELEDSALYLCASSLAPGDGAGELFFGEGSRLTVL.

The chain employs TRBV5-1 and TRBJ2-3; TRBD2 might be the D (6 bases). Germline-derived CDR1 and CDR2 are SGHRS and YFSETQ. The CDR3 length is 17 residues. Trimming pared 0 bases from V and 0 bases from J, leaving 14 bases between. DNA of the CDR3: TGCGCCAGCAGCTTGGATCTGCGGGACCTTAGCACAGATACGCAGTATTTT. It yields the protein CASSLDLRDLSTDTQYF.

This chain uses TRBV11-2 with TRBJ1-2; no reliable D call. CDR1 and CDR2 from the germline V gene are SGHAT and FQNNGV. The CDR3 contains 14 residues. The germline V and J ends were trimmed by 1 base and 4 bases, with 10 bases remaining between them. As DNA, the CDR3 is TGTGCCAGCAGCTTAGCCAACAGCCTCTATGGCTACACCTTC. It is translated as CASSLANSLYGYTF.

This chain connects TRBV9 to TRBJ1-2; TRBD1 is a possible D gene (6 bases). The germline gives CDR1 SGDLS, CDR2 YYNGEE. This CDR3 contains 15 residues. The V end was cut by 3 bases, the J end by 6 bases, with 18 bases between. DNA of the CDR3: TGTGCCAGCAGCGGTTTCGGGTCAGGGGTAGATGGCTACACCTTC. Protein product: CASSGFGSGVDGYTF.

The V and J genes are TRBV4-3 and TRBJ2-1; TRBD2 matches at 9 bases. The CDR3 is 17 residues long. J gave up 7 bases and V 0 bases, and 10 bases lay outside the gene matches. In germline, CDR1 is LGHNA, CDR2 YSLEER. In DNA, the CDR3 is TGCGCCAGCAGCCAAGATCTTGGCGGGGGGGCCGGGAATGAGCAGTTCTTC. Protein product: CASSQDLGGGAGNEQFF.